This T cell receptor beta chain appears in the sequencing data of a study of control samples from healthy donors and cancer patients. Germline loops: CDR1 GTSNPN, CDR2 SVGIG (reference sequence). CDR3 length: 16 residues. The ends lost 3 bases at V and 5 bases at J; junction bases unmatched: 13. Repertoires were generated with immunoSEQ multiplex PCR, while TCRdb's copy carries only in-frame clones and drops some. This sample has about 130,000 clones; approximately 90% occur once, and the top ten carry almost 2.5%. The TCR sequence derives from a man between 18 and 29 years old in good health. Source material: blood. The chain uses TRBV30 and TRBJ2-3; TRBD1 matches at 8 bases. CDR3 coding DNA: TGTGCCTGGAGACGGACAGGGTTATTAGATGAAGATACGCAGTATTTT. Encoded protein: CAWRRTGLLDEDTQYF.